Shown below are 27 T cell receptor beta chains from a single sample sequenced in a study of identical twins. Each CDR3 protein is one row after TCRdb ran MiXCR on the 5' RACE reads. The table shows hundreds of thousands of distinct CDR3 sequences, with just over 7% occurring only once. These data also featured in a second study, about yellow fever vaccine responses in identical twins.

The sequencing sample was made of PBMCs. Every receptor here comes from a woman younger than 35 in good health.

This clonotype has ten or more counts. This chain connects TRBV2 to TRBJ1-3; D may be TRBD1 (6 bases). The germline gives CDR1 SNHLY, CDR2 FYNNEI. This CDR3 region has 16 residues. Deletions cut 6 bases from V and 5 bases from J, with 20 bases between. For the CDR3, the DNA is TGTGCCAGCAGCTCCAGAGGGGGGGTAAAAAGAAACACCATATATTTT. Amino acid sequence: CASSSRGGVKRNTIYF.

This clonotype was counted many times. The chain has TRBV12-3 or TRBV12-4 and TRBJ1-5, with D uncertain. The CDR3 runs to 14 residues. V was clipped by 10 bases and J by 0 bases, with 13 bases between them. CDR3 nucleotides: TGTGCCACCAGCCCCATCGATAGCAATCAGCCCCAGCATTTT. The encoded protein is CATSPIDSNQPQHF.

In its sample, this clonotype was seen a few times. The chain has TRBV12-3 or TRBV12-4 and TRBJ2-1, with 12 bases matching TRBD2. There are 16 residues in the CDR3. The V gene end was trimmed by 6 bases and the J gene end by 8 bases; junction bases not matched to a gene: 11. CDR3 nucleotides: TGTGCCAGCAGACCTCTGACTAGCGGGAGAGAAGATGAGCAGTTCTTC. Its translation is CASRPLTSGREDEQFF.

This clonotype was found many times. The V call is TRBV27, the J call TRBJ2-7; no definite D call. The CDR3 spans 13 residues. Deletions cut 3 bases from V and 2 bases from J, with 8 bases between. From germline, CDR1 is MNHEY and CDR2 SMNVEV (reference sequence). Written as DNA, the CDR3 is TGTGCCAGCAGTTTGATTCCAGCCTACGAGCAGTACTTC. The encoded protein is CASSLIPAYEQYF.

This clonotype was counted a few times. This chain's CDR3 is CSARAGTSGADTQYF. The CDR3 DNA is TGCAGTGCTAGGGCCGGGACTAGCGGGGCAGATACGCAGTATTTT. The chain carries TRBV20-1 and TRBJ2-3; 13 nucleotides align to TRBD2. V shed 3 bases and J 4 bases; nucleotides not matched to a gene: 4. The CDR3 runs to 15 residues. Germline V gene sequence: CDR1 DFQATT, CDR2 SNEGSKA (reference sequence).

This clonotype was counted only a few times. The chain uses TRBV5-6 and TRBJ2-5; 13 bases are a match to TRBD2. Germline V gene sequence: CDR1 SGHDT, CDR2 YYEEEE. The CDR3 spans 15 residues. V trimming: 4 bases; J trimming: 5 bases; junction bases outside the gene matches: 5. This chain's CDR3 is CASSVGLAGFETQYF. For the CDR3, the DNA is TGTGCCAGCAGCGTGGGACTAGCGGGATTCGAGACCCAGTACTTC.

The sample holds a few counts of this clonotype. The J gene is TRBJ1-5, the V gene TRBV20-1, with D possibly TRBD1 on 5 matching bases. Germline V gene sequence: CDR1 DFQATT, CDR2 SNEGSKA (reference sequence). This CDR3 spans 16 amino acids. Trimming took 2 bases from V and 4 from J, leaving 18 bases between them. The CDR3 here is CSARRGIISANQPQHF. The CDR3 DNA sequence: TGCAGTGCTAGAAGGGGCATCATATCCGCTAATCAGCCCCAGCATTTT.

This clonotype appeared many times. V and J are TRBV20-1 and TRBJ1-4, with D tentatively TRBD1 (6 bases). CDR3 length equals 14 residues. V dropped 7 bases and J dropped 3 bases, with 15 bases sitting between them. Germline loops: CDR1 DFQATT, CDR2 SNEGSKA (reference sequence). In DNA, the CDR3 is TGCAGTGTACAACAGGGTGCATCTAATGAAAAACTGTTTTTT. Amino acid sequence: CSVQQGASNEKLFF.

The chain is built from TRBV11-2 and TRBJ2-1, with 7 bases that match TRBD2. This CDR3 is built from 12 residues. Per germline, CDR1 SGHAT and CDR2 FQNNGV. V lost 2 bases to trimming and J lost 14 bases; unmatched junction nucleotides: 6. The chain's CDR3 is CASSLPGLGEFF. The CDR3 DNA reads TGTGCCAGCAGCTTACCCGGACTAGGGGAGTTCTTC.

CDR3 in DNA: TGCGCCAACTCGACCCAGACAAGCTCCTACGAGCAGTACTTC. Protein product: CANSTQTSSYEQYF. The chain recombines TRBV23-1 with TRBJ2-7; D is unclear. TRBV23-1 is placed among ORFs of uncertain function. Trimming cost V 10 bases and J 0 bases, with 16 bases left between them. CDR3 length: 14 amino acids.

Ten or more counts support this clonotype. The genes are TRBV4-1 and TRBJ2-7, with no clear D. Between the trimmed V and J ends, which lost 2 bases and 4 bases, there was a span of 6 bases. This CDR3 has 12 amino acids. Germline lookup yields CDR1 MGHRA and CDR2 YSYEKL. CDR3 region: CASSQTEYEQYF. The CDR3 nucleotides read TGCGCCAGCAGCCAAACAGAGTACGAGCAGTACTTC.

This clonotype has more than one count but fewer than ten. The CDR3 spells CASSSARGYNEQFF. The CDR3 DNA follows: TGTGCCAGCAGTTCGGCCCGAGGCTACAATGAGCAGTTCTTC. J is TRBJ2-1 and V is TRBV6-5, with unresolved D. Germline CDR1 MNHEY, CDR2 SVGAGI. The CDR3 has 14 residues. The V end lost 4 bases, the J end lost 3 bases, and 10 bases lay between the germline ends.

The V call is TRBV28, the J call TRBJ2-1; D gene unclear. This CDR3 has 12 amino acids. Germline V gives CDR1 MDHEN, CDR2 SYDVKM. Trimming stripped 6 bases from V and 6 bases from J, with 9 bases between. Here the CDR3 reads CASRGWVNEQFF. The CDR3 nucleotides read TGTGCCAGCAGAGGGTGGGTCAATGAGCAGTTCTTC. Combining the CDR3 with reference TRBV28 and TRBJ2-1 gives the whole variable domain DVKVTQSSRYLVKRTGEKVFLECVQDMDHENMFWYRQDPGLGLRLIYFSYDVKMKEKGDIPEGYSVSREKKERFSLILESASTNQTSMYLCASRGWVNEQFFGPGTRLTVL.

This clonotype was observed at least ten times. The rearrangement links TRBV3-1 to TRBJ2-1; 7 bases map to TRBD2. This CDR3 is 16 amino acids long. CDR1 is LGHDT and CDR2 is YNNKEL in the germline V gene (reference sequence). Losses at the gene ends were 2 bases for V and 1 base for J; bases not matched to a gene: 5. In DNA form, the CDR3 reads TGTGCCAGCAGCCAATCGGGAGGCTCGTCCTACAATGAGCAGTTCTTC. Protein: CASSQSGGSSYNEQFF.

This clonotype was observed at least ten times. The rearrangement links TRBV29-1 to TRBJ2-5; D gene uncertain. The CDR3 loop spans 13 amino acids. Germline CDR1 SQVTM, CDR2 ANQGSEA. V was trimmed by 4 bases and J by 3 bases, leaving 12 bases between them. CDR3 sequence: CSVVIPDEETQYF. DNA of the CDR3: TGCAGCGTTGTTATTCCGGATGAAGAGACCCAGTACTTC.

The chain links TRBV2 to TRBJ2-5; D is uncertain. The CDR3 runs 14 residues. Germline-derived CDR1 and CDR2 are SNHLY and FYNNEI. V was shortened by 6 bases and J by 1 base, with 12 bases between the two germline ends. CDR3 amino acids: CASRADRVQETQYF. The CDR3 DNA is TGTGCCAGCAGAGCCGACCGCGTCCAAGAGACCCAGTACTTC.

This clonotype was counted a few times. The junction and the germline gene differ at one end; a read error may be behind it. The chain couples TRBV4-1 to TRBJ1-2; D possibly corresponds to TRBD1 (6 bases). Germline assignment: CDR1 MGHRA and CDR2 YSYEKL. This CDR3 comprises 15 residues. CDR3 nucleotide sequence: TGCGCCAGTAGCCCCGGACAGACCATTAACTATGGCTACACCTTC. Translation gives CASSPGQTINYGYTF.

This clonotype was seen a few times. The genes are TRBV20-1 and TRBJ2-3, with D uncertain. Germline V gene data show CDR1 as DFQATT and CDR2 as SNEGSKA (reference sequence). The CDR3 sequence is 16 residues long. V was clipped by 4 bases and J by 1 base, with 18 bases between them. CDR3 sequence reads: CSANPSPRIRTDTQYF. DNA of the CDR3: TGCAGTGCTAACCCCTCCCCGCGGATACGCACAGATACGCAGTATTTT.

This clonotype was recorded at least ten times. The chain is built from TRBV5-1 and TRBJ1-1, with D unresolved. The CDR3 runs to 16 residues. Germline V gene sequence: CDR1 SGHRS, CDR2 YFSETQ. Trimming took off 1 base at V and 0 bases at J, with 13 bases between the two ends. The CDR3 region has the DNA TGCGCCAGCAGCTTGTCCAGGAATGGGATGAACACTGAAGCTTTCTTT. Amino acids: CASSLSRNGMNTEAFF.

CDR3 nucleotides: TGTGCCACCCTACGTGAAGCGGACCACTACAATGAGCAGTTCTTC. Its translation: CATLREADHYNEQFF. The rearrangement links TRBV28 to TRBJ2-1; D is perhaps TRBD2 (5 bases). Germline-derived CDR1 and CDR2 are MDHEN and SYDVKM. Trimming pared 10 bases from V and 3 bases from J, leaving 19 bases between. The CDR3 loop spans 15 amino acids. Drawing the rest from reference TRBV28 and TRBJ2-1, the complete variable domain is DVKVTQSSRYLVKRTGEKVFLECVQDMDHENMFWYRQDPGLGLRLIYFSYDVKMKEKGDIPEGYSVSREKKERFSLILESASTNQTSMYLCATLREADHYNEQFFGPGTRLTVL.

This rearrangement joins TRBV3-1 to TRBJ2-1; TRBD2 agrees at 12 bases. Trimming removed 4 bases from V and 4 bases from J; junction bases left unmatched: 14. Germline CDR1 reads LGHDT; CDR2 reads YNNKEL (reference sequence). This CDR3 region has 19 residues. In DNA, the CDR3 is TGTGCCAGCAGCCCCGAGACTAGCGGGGGCCCAGGAGAGTACAATGAGCAGTTCTTC. Protein: CASSPETSGGPGEYNEQFF.

V and J are TRBV6-1 and TRBJ1-5; tentative D call: TRBD1 (6 bases). This CDR3 spans 18 amino acids. V lost 1 base, J lost 4 bases, and 20 bases lay in between. The germline V gene has CDR1 MNHNS and CDR2 SASEGT. The CDR3, as DNA: TGTGCCAGCAGTGAAGGCTTAGGGGGGGGGAGACCAAATCAGCCCCAGCATTTT. Its protein product is CASSEGLGGGRPNQPQHF.

J is TRBJ1-2 and V is TRBV20-1; D gene unclear. From germline, CDR1 is DFQATT and CDR2 SNEGSKA (reference sequence). This CDR3 is 12 amino acids long. V gave up 0 bases and J gave up 3 bases, with 5 bases separating them. The CDR3 DNA follows: TGCAGTGCTAGAGAGAGGGACTATGGCTACACCTTC. Translating it yields CSARERDYGYTF.

This clonotype was seen a few times. J is TRBJ2-2 and V is TRBV7-9, with 7 bases identical to TRBD1. Germline CDR1 reads SEHNR; CDR2 reads FQNEAQ (reference sequence). V dropped 3 bases and J dropped 1; count of bases not matched to a gene: 5. CDR3 length: 16 amino acids. The CDR3: CASSFEGARNTGELFF. The CDR3 bases are TGTGCCAGCAGCTTTGAGGGGGCGCGGAACACCGGGGAGCTGTTTTTT.

This clonotype showed up just once. The chain has TRBV5-1 and TRBJ2-5; 10 bases match TRBD2. Per the germline V gene, CDR1 is SGHRS and CDR2 is YFSETQ. The CDR3 covers 15 residues. The junction had 9 bases not matched to a gene; V was cut back by 5 bases and J by 5 bases. The CDR3 sequence: CASRWSGRAEETQYF. As DNA, the CDR3 is TGCGCCAGCAGGTGGAGCGGGAGGGCCGAGGAGACCCAGTACTTC.

In its sample, this clonotype was seen a few times. The rearrangement joins TRBV4-1 to TRBJ1-2, with D tentatively TRBD1 (5 bases). Germline V gene data show CDR1 as MGHRA and CDR2 as YSYEKL. V dropped 6 bases and J dropped 8 bases, with 16 bases sitting between them. The length of the CDR3 is 13 residues. The CDR3 sequence is CASRPTGEGGYTF. In DNA, the CDR3 is TGCGCCAGCAGACCCACAGGAGAAGGGGGCTACACCTTC.

This clonotype was counted only a few times. The chain uses TRBV7-8 and TRBJ2-1; 11 nucleotides line up with TRBD2. J lost 6 bases, V lost 5 bases, and 6 bases had no gene match. The germline CDR1 and CDR2 sequences are SGHVS and FQNEAQ. CDR3 length: 15 amino acids. In DNA form, the CDR3 reads TGTGCCAGCAGCGAACGACTAGCGGGAATCAATGAGCAGTTCTTC. The encoded protein is CASSERLAGINEQFF.